One sample yielded the 30 T cell receptor beta chains listed below, sequenced in a study of T cells after yellow fever vaccination. TCRdb re-derived calls from the 5' RACE reads in MiXCR, one entry per CDR3 protein. The sample has under 250,000 distinct CDR3 sequences, less than 9% seen once. The sample was CD4+ T cells sorted from PBMCs, taken 15 days after the yellow fever booster vaccination. The receptors originated from a man under 40 who received the YFV17D yellow fever vaccine.

Only a few counts were recorded for this clonotype. The genes are TRBV20-1 and TRBJ1-2, with 8 bases matching TRBD1. The junction had 4 bases not matched to a gene; V was cut back by 3 bases and J by 4 bases. The CDR3 runs 13 residues. Germline V gene data show CDR1 as DFQATT and CDR2 as SNEGSKA (reference sequence). The CDR3 nucleotides read TGCAGTGCTAGCCAGGACAGGGCCTATGGCTACACCTTC. Translated: CSASQDRAYGYTF.

This clonotype was found many times. This rearrangement joins TRBV3-1 to TRBJ2-1; TRBD2 aligns across 9 bases. The CDR3 runs to 13 residues. The J segment lost 8 bases and the V segment lost 6 bases, leaving 5 bases of the junction unmatched. CDR1 is LGHDT and CDR2 is YNNKEL in the germline V gene (reference sequence). The CDR3 region is CASSAGGPDEQFF. CDR3 in DNA: TGTGCCAGCAGTGCGGGAGGGCCCGATGAGCAGTTCTTC.

The chain joins TRBV6-1 to TRBJ2-2; D not resolved. V was pared by 0 bases and J by 7 bases, with 3 bases between. The germline V gene has CDR1 MNHNS and CDR2 SASEGT. This CDR3 has 12 amino acids. CDR3 residues: CASSEAGGELFF. CDR3 bases: TGTGCCAGCAGTGAAGCGGGCGGGGAGCTGTTTTTT.

The rearrangement links TRBV19 to TRBJ1-1, with D possibly TRBD1 on 6 matching bases. The CDR3 has 16 residues. V was shortened by 7 bases and J by 1 base, with 19 bases between the two germline ends. Germline loops: CDR1 LNHDA, CDR2 SQIVND (reference sequence). The CDR3 coding sequence is TGTGCCAGTACCAAGGGGGGGTACGTAGAGAACACTGAAGCTTTCTTT. Translation: CASTKGGYVENTEAFF.

V usage is TRBV9 and J usage is TRBJ1-4; 7 bases map to TRBD1. The V gene end was trimmed by 0 bases and the J gene end by 8 bases; junction bases not matched to a gene: 16. The V gene's germline CDR1 is SGDLS and CDR2 YYNGEE. CDR3 length equals 18 residues. CDR3 bases: TGTGCCAGCAGCGTAGTTCGTCCGTTGGTAGGGACAGCCGAAAAACTGTTTTTT. Encoded protein: CASSVVRPLVGTAEKLFF.

The sample holds many counts of this clonotype. DNA for the CDR3: TGTGCCAGCAGCTTTGAGACTGGCTCCTACAATGAGCAGTTCTTC. Residues: CASSFETGSYNEQFF. The chain links TRBV5-5 to TRBJ2-1; no definite D call. Trimming took off 2 bases at V and 0 bases at J, with 9 bases between the two ends. The CDR3 length is 15 residues. Germline CDR1 is SGHKS and CDR2 is YYEKEE (reference sequence).

This clonotype was observed many times. The rearrangement uses TRBV7-8 and TRBJ2-7; D gene unclear. Germline V gives CDR1 SGHVS, CDR2 FQNEAQ. This CDR3 comprises 14 residues. Deletions cut 5 bases from V and 1 base from J, with 12 bases between. The DNA for the CDR3 is TGTGCCAGCAGCCCGGCCCGGGTATCCTACGAGCAGTACTTC. It yields the protein CASSPARVSYEQYF.

This clonotype was seen a handful of times. CDR3 DNA: TGCGCCAGCCGGAGCGGGAGATACGGGACCCAGTACTTC. Amino acid sequence: CASRSGRYGTQYF. This chain links TRBV5-1 with TRBJ2-5; 8 bases agree with TRBD2. This CDR3 region has 13 residues. With V trimmed by 7 bases and J by 7 bases, 9 bases remained unmatched. Germline values: CDR1 SGHRS, CDR2 YFSETQ.

This clonotype was observed a few times. This chain joins TRBV5-1 and TRBJ2-1, with TRBD2 matching over 9 bases. V gave up 9 bases and J gave up 3 bases; unmatched junction bases: 7. Per germline, CDR1 SGHRS and CDR2 YFSETQ. This CDR3 has 14 residues. Written as DNA, the CDR3 is TGCGCCACCAGACTAGCGGAGAACTACAATGAGCAGTTCTTC. This translates into CATRLAENYNEQFF.

The sample holds a few counts of this clonotype. CDR3 coding DNA: TGTGCCAGCAGGAGCCGGGCCTCTGATTTAAACACTGAAGCTTTCTTT. This translates into CASRSRASDLNTEAFF. The chain recombines TRBV6-1 with TRBJ1-1; no reliable D call. The CDR3 has 16 amino acids. The V end lost 6 bases, the J end lost 2 bases, and 19 bases lay between the germline ends. CDR1 MNHNS and CDR2 SASEGT come from the germline V gene.

This clonotype was counted many times. The chain couples TRBV10-3 to TRBJ2-5; D is ambiguous. Trimming took off 6 bases at V and 5 bases at J, with 10 bases between the two ends. The CDR3 length is 12 residues. Germline V gene data show CDR1 as ENHRY and CDR2 as SYGVKD. Written as DNA, the CDR3 is TGTGCCATCAGCGAACTGGGGGAGACCCAGTACTTC. This translates into CAISELGETQYF.

V is TRBV29-1 and J is TRBJ1-2, with D perhaps TRBD1 (5 bases). The CDR3 has 17 amino acids. Deletions cut 5 bases from V and 5 bases from J, with 27 bases between. Germline CDR1 is SQVTM and CDR2 is ANQGSEA. The CDR3: CSVRAGTTPAEKYGYTF. CDR3 nucleotide sequence: TGCAGCGTTCGAGCAGGGACTACCCCCGCGGAAAAGTATGGCTACACCTTC.

The chain combines TRBV6-6 with TRBJ1-6; D call uncertain. Trimming took off 4 bases at V and 5 bases at J, with 9 bases between the two ends. Germline CDR1 and CDR2: MNHNY and SVGAGI (reference sequence). The CDR3 length is 14 residues. The CDR3 DNA is TGTGCCAGCAGTTCCGCAGCTAATAATTCACCCCTCCACTTT. This sequence encodes CASSSAANNSPLHF.

The chain uses TRBV6-1 and TRBJ2-7; D might be TRBD2 (6 bases). Trimming removed 6 bases from V and 2 bases from J, with 14 bases in between. The CDR3 covers 14 residues. Germline V gene sequence: CDR1 MNHNS, CDR2 SASEGT. As DNA, the CDR3 is TGTGCCAGCAGGTTTAGCGGACTCCCCTACGAGCAGTACTTC. This gives the protein CASRFSGLPYEQYF.

The chain joins TRBV9 to TRBJ2-7, with D possibly matching TRBD1 (6 bases). The CDR3 covers 14 residues. The germline V gene has CDR1 SGDLS and CDR2 YYNGEE. The V end lost 0 bases, the J end lost 2 bases, and 9 bases lay between the germline ends. CDR3 coding DNA: TGTGCCAGCAGCGTAGGGCAGGGGACCTACGAGCAGTACTTC. As protein: CASSVGQGTYEQYF.

This clonotype was seen only once. The gene calls are TRBV7-2 and TRBJ1-1, with TRBD1 as a possible D gene (6 bases). The germline V gene has CDR1 SGHTA and CDR2 FQGNSA. V was shortened by 5 bases and J by 1 base, with 17 bases between the two germline ends. The CDR3 sequence is 16 residues long. The CDR3 protein is CASSPWQGRRNTEAFF. The DNA of the CDR3 is TGTGCCAGCAGCCCTTGGCAGGGGAGGAGGAACACTGAAGCTTTCTTT. Filled out from reference TRBV7-2 and TRBJ1-1, the complete variable domain reads GAGVSQSPSNKVTEKGKDVELRCDPISGHTALYWYRQSLGQGLEFLIYFQGNSAPDKSGLPSDRFSAERTGGSVSTLTIQRTQQEDSAVYLCASSPWQGRRNTEAFFGQGTRLTVV.

This clonotype was counted only a few times. The J gene is TRBJ2-6, the V gene TRBV5-1, with D maybe TRBD1 (5 bases). There are 15 residues in the CDR3. V lost 2 bases and J lost 2, with 8 bases in between. Germline loops: CDR1 SGHRS, CDR2 YFSETQ. DNA for the CDR3: TGCGCCAGCAGCTTAGGACAAGCTGGGGCCAACGTCCTGACTTTC. This gives the protein CASSLGQAGANVLTF.

This clonotype showed up just a few times. V usage is TRBV5-1 and J usage is TRBJ2-1; 7 bases are shared with TRBD2. The CDR3 runs to 14 residues. Germline lookup yields CDR1 SGHRS and CDR2 YFSETQ. Trimming took 8 bases from V and 8 from J; bases not matched to a gene: 13. CDR3 nucleotide sequence: TGCGCCAGTCGCCGTGGCGGGAGTACCGATGAGCAGTTCTTC. It encodes CASRRGGSTDEQFF. Looking up the rest from reference TRBV5-1 and TRBJ2-1 gives the full variable domain: KAGVTQTPRYLIKTRGQQVTLSCSPISGHRSVSWYQQTPGQGLQFLFEYFSETQRNKGNFPGRFSGRQFSNSRSEMNVSTLELGDSALYLCASRRGGSTDEQFFGPGTRLTVL.

This clonotype appeared a few times. The chain employs TRBV20-1 and TRBJ2-1; 10 nucleotides match TRBD2. In germline, CDR1 is DFQATT, CDR2 SNEGSKA (reference sequence). The V segment lost 3 bases and the J segment 3 bases; nucleotides outside the gene matches: 5. This CDR3 has 15 amino acids. In DNA form, the CDR3 reads TGCAGTGCTAGCCTAGCGGGGGCTCTCTACAATGAGCAGTTCTTC. Protein: CSASLAGALYNEQFF.

The chain recombines TRBV19 with TRBJ2-7; D is perhaps TRBD1 (5 bases). V was clipped by 3 bases and J by 5 bases, with 14 bases between them. This CDR3 region has 14 residues. The germline V gene has CDR1 LNHDA and CDR2 SQIVND (reference sequence). The CDR3 here is CASSISGQRNEQYF. The CDR3 coding sequence is TGTGCCAGTAGTATTTCAGGGCAAAGGAACGAGCAGTACTTC.

This clonotype was counted at least ten times. This chain joins TRBV20-1 and TRBJ1-1; 7 nucleotides match TRBD1. The germline CDR1 and CDR2 sequences are DFQATT and SNEGSKA (reference sequence). The CDR3 has 13 residues. Unmatched junction bases numbered 9, after V lost 5 bases and J lost 6 bases. CDR3 DNA sequence: TGCAGTGCTCATCACAGGGGTAGGGCTGAAGCTTTCTTT. Translation: CSAHHRGRAEAFF.

The V and J genes are TRBV20-1 and TRBJ2-3; TRBD2 is a possible D gene (8 bases). Trimming removed 3 bases from V and 5 bases from J, with 15 bases in between. Germline CDR1 is DFQATT and CDR2 is SNEGSKA (reference sequence). The CDR3 is 14 residues long. CDR3 DNA sequence: TGCAGTGCTAGCCCGGGAGGGGGCAAAGATACGCAGTATTTT. The encoded protein is CSASPGGGKDTQYF.

This clonotype was seen more than once but under ten times. The CDR3 DNA is TGTGCCAGCAGCCACCGACTAGCGGGAGGGCCGAGCGAGCAGTACTTC. This translates into CASSHRLAGGPSEQYF. The chain recombines TRBV3-1 with TRBJ2-7, with TRBD2 matching over 14 bases. There are 16 residues in the CDR3. In germline, CDR1 is LGHDT, CDR2 YNNKEL (reference sequence). V was clipped by 3 bases and J by 6 bases; unmatched bases: 7.

The chain has TRBV28 and TRBJ1-4; D is undetermined. Looked up from germline, CDR1 is MDHEN and CDR2 is SYDVKM. V lost 5 bases and J 5 bases, leaving 12 bases between the germline ends. The CDR3 runs 14 residues. The CDR3 sequence: CASSRLEQNEKLFF. The CDR3 nucleotides read TGTGCCAGCAGTCGCCTCGAGCAGAATGAAAAACTGTTTTTT.

This chain uses TRBV6-8 with TRBJ1-5; no clear D. Germline lookup yields CDR1 MNHGY and CDR2 SAAAGT. V was trimmed by 2 bases and J by 1 base, leaving 6 bases between them. This CDR3 region has 14 residues. CDR3 nucleotides: TGTGCCAGCAGTTACGGGTTGAGCAATCAGCCCCAGCATTTT. This encodes CASSYGLSNQPQHF.

This clonotype was seen only a few times. The genes are TRBV20-1 and TRBJ2-5, with D perhaps given as TRBD1 or TRBD2 (5 bases each). Germline CDR1 reads DFQATT; CDR2 reads SNEGSKA (reference sequence). CDR3 length equals 14 residues. V dropped 3 bases and J dropped 4 bases, with 15 bases sitting between them. CDR3 residues: CSASRDARGETQYF. The CDR3, as DNA: TGCAGTGCTAGTCGGGACGCTCGGGGAGAGACCCAGTACTTC.

The chain employs TRBV5-5 and TRBJ1-3; maybe TRBD1 (5 bases). The V and J ends lost 2 bases and 2 bases respectively, with 20 bases between them. CDR1 and CDR2 (germline): SGHKS, YYEKEE (reference sequence). CDR3 length: 18 residues. The CDR3 reads CASSFTAQAGITGNTIYF. CDR3 nucleotides: TGTGCCAGCAGCTTTACAGCACAGGCGGGAATCACTGGAAACACCATATATTTT.

This clonotype showed up many times. The chain joins TRBV7-2 to TRBJ2-3; D unclear. Germline V lookup: CDR1 SGHTA, CDR2 FQGNSA. The CDR3 contains 14 residues. Trimming removed 6 bases from V and 2 bases from J, with 12 bases in between. The CDR3 region is CASRNTLNTDTQYF. The CDR3 DNA sequence: TGTGCCAGCAGGAACACACTAAACACAGATACGCAGTATTTT.

The J gene is TRBJ1-2, the V gene TRBV12-3 or TRBV12-4; 8 bases map to TRBD1. Trimming took 6 bases from V and 4 from J; bases not matched to a gene: 7. The CDR3 length is 14 residues. The CDR3, as DNA: TGTGCCAGCAGCTCGGACAGGGCCGGCTATGGCTACACCTTC. Amino acid sequence: CASSSDRAGYGYTF.

This clonotype was observed a handful of times. This sequence joins TRBV5-6 and TRBJ2-7, with TRBD1 as a possible D gene (5 bases). This CDR3 has 13 residues. Germline CDR1 and CDR2: SGHDT and YYEEEE. Trimming took 2 bases from V and 4 from J, leaving 10 bases between them. This chain's CDR3 is CASSFRDRYEQYF. DNA for the CDR3: TGTGCCAGCAGCTTCAGGGATAGGTACGAGCAGTACTTC. The variable domain in full, with the rest retrieved from reference TRBV5-6 and TRBJ2-7, is DAGVTQSPTHLIKTRGQQVTLRCSPKSGHDTVSWYQQALGQGPQFIFQYYEEEERQRGNFPDRFSGHQFPNYSSELNVNALLLGDSALYLCASSFRDRYEQYFGPGTRLTVT.